The 6 T cell receptor beta chains presented below share a single source sample, sequenced in a study of OX40 agonist ivuxolimab in advanced cancers. Profiled with immunoSEQ multiplex PCR; TCRdb holds only in-frame clones, not every one. This sample carries 55,000 to 80,000 clones, around 83% of them seen once, and the ten largest clones take 2% to 2.5%. The sample consisted of CD4+ or CD8+ T cells sorted from blood, taken in a trial of the OX40 agonist ivuxolimab. The receptors here all came from an adult with an advanced solid tumor such as melanoma, head and neck, liver or kidney cancer.

V is TRBV15 and J is TRBJ2-5; 9 bases map to TRBD2. The CDR3 length is 17 residues. Germline assignment: CDR1 LNHNV and CDR2 YYDKDF (reference sequence). With V trimmed by 0 bases and J by 5 bases, 10 bases remained unmatched. CDR3 bases: TGTGCCACCAGCAGAGAGCGGGAGGCTAGCGGGATTGAGACCCAGTACTTC. Encoded protein: CATSREREASGIETQYF.

The chain combines TRBV11-3 with TRBJ1-5; the D is unclear. Germline lookup yields CDR1 SGHNT and CDR2 YENEEA. This CDR3 is built from 13 residues. Deletions cut 2 bases from V and 5 bases from J, with 7 bases between. CDR3 region: CASSLSEYQPQHF. CDR3 coding DNA: TGTGCCAGCAGCTTAAGTGAATATCAGCCCCAGCATTTT.

There are a few counts of this clone. The chain joins TRBV29-1 to TRBJ2-3; possibly TRBD2 for D (6 bases). In germline, CDR1 is SQVTM, CDR2 ANQGSEA. The CDR3 contains 15 residues. Trimming shortened V by 5 bases and J by 3 bases, and 18 bases separated the two germline ends. Written as DNA, the CDR3 is TGCAGCGTTACCCTTCGGGAGCACGGTACAGATACGCAGTATTTT. This gives the protein CSVTLREHGTDTQYF.

The table lists this clone with a few counts. The chain combines TRBV5-1 with TRBJ2-5, with 12 bases that match TRBD2. This CDR3 region has 14 residues. The germline CDR1 and CDR2 sequences are SGHRS and YFSETQ. The ends lost 1 base at V and 5 bases at J; junction bases unmatched: 0. CDR3 sequence: CASSLTSGGETQYF. The CDR3 bases are TGCGCCAGCAGCTTGACTAGCGGGGGGGAGACCCAGTACTTC.

This chain connects TRBV5-1 to TRBJ2-2; D gene unclear. The CDR3 runs 15 residues. The V end was cut by 0 bases, the J end by 0 bases, with 6 bases between. Germline V gene data show CDR1 as SGHRS and CDR2 as YFSETQ. CDR3: CASSLDVANTGELFF. The CDR3 DNA reads as TGCGCCAGCAGCTTGGACGTCGCGAACACCGGGGAGCTGTTTTTT.

V usage is TRBV30 and J usage is TRBJ2-7, with 10 bases matching TRBD1. This CDR3 is 14 amino acids long. Looked up from germline, CDR1 is GTSNPN and CDR2 is SVGIG (reference sequence). After removal of 2 bases from V and 3 bases from J, the junction contained 4 bases not matched to a gene. CDR3 amino acids: CAWSRGDRGYEQYF. The DNA for the CDR3 is TGTGCCTGGAGTCGTGGGGACAGGGGCTACGAGCAGTACTTC.